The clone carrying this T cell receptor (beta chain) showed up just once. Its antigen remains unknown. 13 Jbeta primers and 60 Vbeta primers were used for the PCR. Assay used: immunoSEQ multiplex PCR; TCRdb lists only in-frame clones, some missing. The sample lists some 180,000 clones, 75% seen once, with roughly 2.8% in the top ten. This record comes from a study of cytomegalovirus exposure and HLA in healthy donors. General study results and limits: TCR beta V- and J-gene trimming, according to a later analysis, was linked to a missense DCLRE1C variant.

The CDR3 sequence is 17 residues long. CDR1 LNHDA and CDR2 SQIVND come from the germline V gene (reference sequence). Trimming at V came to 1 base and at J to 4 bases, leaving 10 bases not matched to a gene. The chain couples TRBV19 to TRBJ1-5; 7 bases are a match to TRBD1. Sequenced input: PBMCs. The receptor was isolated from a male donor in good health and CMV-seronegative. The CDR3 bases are TGTGCCAGTAGTATAGGCCCGGACAGGCTAGGGAATCAGCCCCAGCATTTT. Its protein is CASSIGPDRLGNQPQHF.